This T cell receptor (beta chain) comes out of a study of blood T cells in healthy people across ages. The sample holds a few counts of this clonotype. Its antigen is unknown. Combining a sample-barcoded 5' primer with a J-beta primer mix, a second PCR ran for about 7 to 11 cycles. Using its own MiXCR run on the 5' RACE reads, TCRdb lists one record per CDR3 protein. Altogether around 1.5 million distinct CDR3 sequences are present, around two fifths being singletons, with the ten largest covering 6.5% to 10%. Isolating PBMCs gave at least 7 million of these cells per sample. Whole-study findings and limits: More naive CD4+ cells and higher diversity marked long-lived donors relative to aged donors.

CDR1 is DFQATT and CDR2 is SNEGSKA in the germline V gene (reference sequence). V was clipped by 3 bases and J by 6 bases, with 5 bases between them. The CDR3 has 11 amino acids. V gene TRBV20-1 combines with J gene TRBJ1-4; D unresolved. The sequence was obtained from a woman aged 18 to 35 in good health. The specimen was blood. DNA of the CDR3: TGCAGTGCTAGGGGATATGAAAAACTGTTTTTT. Encoded protein: CSARGYEKLFF.